This TCR beta chain emerged from a study of blood T cell repertoires in COVID-19. Study-level information: Samples representing acute and convalescent COVID-19 were sourced from the United States, Italy and Spain.

In the original analysis: Amplification of reference gene primers provided the estimated nucleated cell counts. Only in-frame clones appear in the TCRdb table, and some are missing; sequencing was by immunoSEQ multiplex PCR. V and J calls and clone size follow that table, whereas D and trimming were derived from the DNA. Here the sample spans 300,000 to 350,000 clones, 90% being singletons. The participants were between about 18 and 89 years old and came from fewer than 25 US areas. Clinical history reported by participants formed the basis on which cohorts were assigned. This CDR3 spans 15 amino acids. Unmatched junction bases numbered 11, after V lost 6 bases and J lost 7 bases. From germline, CDR1 is LNHDA and CDR2 SQIVND (reference sequence).

This receptor was obtained from a young woman with acute COVID-19. The material sequenced was PBMCs or T cells enriched from blood (not recorded which). This rearrangement joins TRBV19 to TRBJ1-5, with 8 nucleotides matching TRBD1. In DNA, the CDR3 is TGTGCCAGTAGCATCGAGGACAGGGCTTGGCAGCCCCAGCATTTT. Encoded protein: CASSIEDRAWQPQHF.